This T cell receptor (beta chain) was captured by sequencing in a study of control samples from healthy donors and cancer patients. Generated by immunoSEQ multiplex PCR, the TCRdb table keeps only in-frame clones and is missing some. Among some 71,000 clones listed, about nine tenths were seen once. Trimming shortened V by 3 bases and J by 7 bases, and 12 bases separated the two germline ends. The V gene's germline CDR1 is MNHNS and CDR2 SASEGT. This CDR3 contains 14 residues. Source material: PBMCs. The J gene is TRBJ2-2, the V gene TRBV6-1; the D gene is possibly TRBD1 (5 bases). The TCR sequence derives from a man between 60 and 70 years old with colorectal cancer. This CDR3 reads CASSEGPRGGELFF. The CDR3 bases are TGTGCCAGCAGTGAGGGGCCCCGAGGCGGGGAGCTGTTTTTT.